Detailed here is one T cell receptor (beta chain). The antigen is unknown. This entry belongs to a study of cytomegalovirus exposure and HLA in healthy donors. On the study more broadly: Of a few hundred genotyped donors, roughly 81% grouped in the Caucasian-associated ancestry cluster.

PCR used 60 Vbeta primers and 13 Jbeta primers. Sequenced by immunoSEQ multiplex PCR; TCRdb stores in-frame clones only, minus some. The sample contains roughly 140,000 clones, roughly three quarters of which appear only once. Study-level points and caveats: Later analysis placed DRB1 highest and HLA-C lowest in TCR association rates, which differed by HLA locus. What TCR beta sequences reportedly achieved was accurate prediction of HLA-A and HLA-B alleles in most subjects. Later analysis demonstrated an association between a missense DCLRE1C variant and TCR beta V- and J-gene trimming.

The CDR3 consists of 15 residues. With 4 bases clipped from V and 7 bases from J, the junction kept 8 bases outside the gene matches. CDR1 SGHRS and CDR2 YFSETQ come from the germline V gene. The clonotype was recovered from a woman aged 40 to 50 in good health and CMV-seropositive. V and J are TRBV5-1 and TRBJ2-1; TRBD2 agrees at 10 bases. The sample consisted of PBMCs. The CDR3 nucleotides are TGCGCCAGCAGCCAGAGCGGGGGGGCCGGGAATGAGCAGTTCTTC. It encodes CASSQSGGAGNEQFF.